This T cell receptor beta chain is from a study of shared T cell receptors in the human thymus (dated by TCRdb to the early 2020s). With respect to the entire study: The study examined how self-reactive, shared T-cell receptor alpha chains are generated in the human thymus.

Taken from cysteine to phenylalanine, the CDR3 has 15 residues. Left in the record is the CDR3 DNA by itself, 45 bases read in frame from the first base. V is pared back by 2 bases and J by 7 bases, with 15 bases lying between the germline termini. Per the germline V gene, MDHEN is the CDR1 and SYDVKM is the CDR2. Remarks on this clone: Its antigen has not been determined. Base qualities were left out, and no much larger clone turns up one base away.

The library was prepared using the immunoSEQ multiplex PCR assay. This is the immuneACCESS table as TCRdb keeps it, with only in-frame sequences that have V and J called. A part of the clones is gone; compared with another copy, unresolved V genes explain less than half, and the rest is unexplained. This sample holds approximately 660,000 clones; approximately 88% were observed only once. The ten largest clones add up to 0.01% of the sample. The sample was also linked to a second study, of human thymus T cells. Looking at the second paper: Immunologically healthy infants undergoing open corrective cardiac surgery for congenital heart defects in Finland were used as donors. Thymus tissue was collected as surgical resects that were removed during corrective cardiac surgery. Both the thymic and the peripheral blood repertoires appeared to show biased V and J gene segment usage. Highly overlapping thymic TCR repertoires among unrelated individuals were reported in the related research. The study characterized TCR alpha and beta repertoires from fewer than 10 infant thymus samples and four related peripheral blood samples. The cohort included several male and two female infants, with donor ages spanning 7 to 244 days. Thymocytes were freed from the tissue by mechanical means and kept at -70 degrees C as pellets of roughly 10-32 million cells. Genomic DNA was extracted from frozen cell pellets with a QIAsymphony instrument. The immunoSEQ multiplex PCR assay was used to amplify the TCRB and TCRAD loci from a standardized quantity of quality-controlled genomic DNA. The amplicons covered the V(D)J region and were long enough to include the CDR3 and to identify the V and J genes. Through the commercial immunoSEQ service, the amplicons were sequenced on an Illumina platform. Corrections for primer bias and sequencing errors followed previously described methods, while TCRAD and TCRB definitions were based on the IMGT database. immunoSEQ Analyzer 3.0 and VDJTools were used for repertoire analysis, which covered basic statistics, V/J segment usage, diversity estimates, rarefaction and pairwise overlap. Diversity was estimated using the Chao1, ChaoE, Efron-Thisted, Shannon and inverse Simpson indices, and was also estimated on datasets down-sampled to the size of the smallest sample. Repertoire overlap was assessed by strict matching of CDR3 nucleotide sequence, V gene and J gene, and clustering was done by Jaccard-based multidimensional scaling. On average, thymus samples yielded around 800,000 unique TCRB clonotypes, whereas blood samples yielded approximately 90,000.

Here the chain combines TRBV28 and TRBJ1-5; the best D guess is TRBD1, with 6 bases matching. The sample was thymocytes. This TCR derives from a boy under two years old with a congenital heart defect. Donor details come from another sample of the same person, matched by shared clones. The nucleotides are TGTGCCAGCAGTTTAGGACCAGGGGAAACGCAGCCCCAGCATTTT. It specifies CASSLGPGETQPQHF.